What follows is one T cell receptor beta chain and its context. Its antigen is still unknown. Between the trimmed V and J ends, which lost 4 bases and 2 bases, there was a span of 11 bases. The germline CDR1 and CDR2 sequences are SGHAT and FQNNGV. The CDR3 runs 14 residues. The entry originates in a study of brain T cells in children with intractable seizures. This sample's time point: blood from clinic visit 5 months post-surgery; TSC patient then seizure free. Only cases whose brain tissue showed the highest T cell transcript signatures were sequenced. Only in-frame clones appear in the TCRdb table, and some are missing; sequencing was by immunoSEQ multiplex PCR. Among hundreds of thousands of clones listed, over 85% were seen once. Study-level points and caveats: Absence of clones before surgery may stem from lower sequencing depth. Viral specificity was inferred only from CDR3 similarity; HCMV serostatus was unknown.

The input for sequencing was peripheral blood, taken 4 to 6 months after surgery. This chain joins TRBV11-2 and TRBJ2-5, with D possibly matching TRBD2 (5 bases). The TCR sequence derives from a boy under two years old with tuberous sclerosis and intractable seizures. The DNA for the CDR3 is TGTGCCAGCAGCTCGAGAGGAGGTCAAGAGACCCAGTACTTC. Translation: CASSSRGGQETQYF.